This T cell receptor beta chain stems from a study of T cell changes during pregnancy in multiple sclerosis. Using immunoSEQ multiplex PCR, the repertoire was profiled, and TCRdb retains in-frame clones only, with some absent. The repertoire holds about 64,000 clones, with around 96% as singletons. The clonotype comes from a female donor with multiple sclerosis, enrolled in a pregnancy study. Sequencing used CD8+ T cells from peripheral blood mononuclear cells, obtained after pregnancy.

CDR3 in DNA: TGTGCCAGCAGTGAAGGGGGCGGACTAGCGGCAAACAATGAGCAGTTCTTC. This codes for CASSEGGGLAANNEQFF. This chain joins TRBV6-1 and TRBJ2-1; 10 nucleotides line up with TRBD2. V lost 1 base to trimming and J lost 5 bases; unmatched junction nucleotides: 8. Germline V CDR1 and CDR2: MNHNS, SASEGT. This CDR3 is built from 17 residues.